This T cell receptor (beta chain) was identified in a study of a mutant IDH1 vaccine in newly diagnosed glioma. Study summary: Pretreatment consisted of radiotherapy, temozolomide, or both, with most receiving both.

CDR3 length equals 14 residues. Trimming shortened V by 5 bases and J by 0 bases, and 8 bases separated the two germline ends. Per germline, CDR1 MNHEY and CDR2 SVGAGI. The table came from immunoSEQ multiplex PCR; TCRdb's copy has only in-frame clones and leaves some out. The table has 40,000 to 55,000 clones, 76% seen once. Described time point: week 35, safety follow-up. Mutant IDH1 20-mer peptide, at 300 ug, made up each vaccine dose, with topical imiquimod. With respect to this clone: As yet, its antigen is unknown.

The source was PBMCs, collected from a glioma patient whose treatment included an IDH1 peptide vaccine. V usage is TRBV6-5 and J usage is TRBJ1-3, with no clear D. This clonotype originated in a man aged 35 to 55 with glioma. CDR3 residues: CASSGSFSGNTIYF. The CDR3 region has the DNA TGTGCCAGCAGTGGGTCCTTCTCTGGAAACACCATATATTTT.